The clone carrying this T cell receptor (beta chain) appeared a single time. Its matching antigen is unknown. These data come from a study of CD8+ T cells in alopecia areata. Overall study: Each day, treated patients took oral tofacitinib twice, at 5 to 10 mg per dose.

Once RNA had been extracted, it was reverse transcribed into cDNA to act as the sequencing template. Data came from immunoSEQ multiplex PCR; TCRdb stores just in-frame clones and leaves some out. This table has roughly 140,000 clones, about half appearing once. Overall study results and limits: Among the cells sequenced in scalp samples are also the resident alphabeta T cells of normal skin. Especially in alopecia totalis/universalis, lesional scalp showed greater clonality than normal scalp did.

The ends lost 3 bases at V and 7 bases at J; junction bases unmatched: 7. CDR1 and CDR2 (germline): LGHNA, YSLEER. This CDR3 region has 14 residues. The investigators collected lesional scalp punch biopsies and peripheral blood from alopecia areata patients. The chain employs TRBV4-3 and TRBJ1-1, with 8 bases matching TRBD1. Source: CD4+ T cells sorted from blood, taken at week 0. The TCR sequence derives from a human donor with alopecia areata. In nucleotides, the CDR3 is TGCGCCAGCAGCCATAATACGGGGACAGGTGAAGCTTTCTTT. As protein: CASSHNTGTGEAFF.